This entry lists 10 T cell receptor beta chains sequenced from one sample in a study of T cell responses to AZD1222 COVID-19 vaccine. TCRdb's copy holds only in-frame clones and misses some; the assay was immunoSEQ multiplex PCR. The table has 100,000 or so clones, 89% seen once. The starting material was peripheral blood, obtained 28 days after the second AZD1222 dose. These receptors were taken from an adult who received the AZD1222 COVID-19 vaccine.

The chain links TRBV6-5 to TRBJ1-1; D perhaps matches TRBD1 (5 bases). Per germline, CDR1 MNHEY and CDR2 SVGAGI. The germline V and J ends were trimmed by 5 bases and 2 bases, with 12 bases remaining between them. The CDR3 has 14 amino acids. The CDR3 reads CASSLRQINTEAFF. The CDR3 DNA follows: TGTGCCAGCAGTCTTCGACAGATTAACACTGAAGCTTTCTTT.

This clone was observed once. CDR3 coding DNA: TGTGCCAGCAGCTTAGCGCCGGCTAGCGGGAGTAATGAGCAGTTCTTC. Translated: CASSLAPASGSNEQFF. The V call is TRBV7-2, the J call TRBJ2-1, with 10 bases identical to TRBD2. The CDR3 covers 16 residues. Trimming took 0 bases from V and 7 from J; bases not matched to a gene: 6. Germline V CDR1 and CDR2: SGHTA, FQGNSA.

The rearrangement uses TRBV7-3 and TRBJ2-2, with 11 bases aligning to TRBD1. V shed 6 bases and J 5 bases; nucleotides not matched to a gene: 17. This CDR3 is 19 amino acids long. Germline loops: CDR1 SGHTA, CDR2 FQGTGA. The CDR3 coding sequence is TGTGCCAGCAGTCCCCCCCCGTTGGACAGGGGGCGGGGTACCGGGGAGCTGTTTTTT. As protein: CASSPPPLDRGRGTGELFF.

This clone appeared a few times. V is TRBV19 and J is TRBJ2-7; D gene unclear. This CDR3 is 13 amino acids long. The germline V gene encodes CDR1 LNHDA and CDR2 SQIVND (reference sequence). V was clipped by 0 bases and J by 7 bases, with 10 bases between them. CDR3 coding DNA: TGTGCCAGTAGTATAGAGTTCGACTCGGAGCAGTACTTC. Its protein product is CASSIEFDSEQYF.

This rearrangement joins TRBV5-4 to TRBJ1-2; D gene uncertain. V was clipped by 6 bases and J by 0 bases, with 9 bases between them. CDR3 size: 13 residues. Germline values: CDR1 SGHNT, CDR2 YYREEE (reference sequence). CDR3 sequence (DNA): TGTGCCAGCAAGTCGGGCACTAACTATGGCTACACCTTC. Its translation is CASKSGTNYGYTF. The full variable domain, completed using reference TRBV5-4 and TRBJ1-2, is ETGVTQSPTHLIKTRGQQVTLRCSSQSGHNTVSWYQQALGQGPQFIFQYYREEENGRGNFPPRFSGLQFPNYSSELNVNALELDDSALYLCASKSGTNYGYTFGSGTRLTVV.

There are a few counts of this clone. V usage is TRBV5-6 and J usage is TRBJ1-3, with unresolved D. The CDR3 consists of 13 residues. Trimming removed 5 bases at V and 1 base at J, with 7 bases between. Germline V lookup: CDR1 SGHDT, CDR2 YYEEEE. CDR3 nucleotides: TGTGCCAGCAGTTTCCAGTCTGGAAACACCATATATTTT. Its protein is CASSFQSGNTIYF. Full variable domain (rest looked up from reference TRBV5-6 and TRBJ1-3): DAGVTQSPTHLIKTRGQQVTLRCSPKSGHDTVSWYQQALGQGPQFIFQYYEEEERQRGNFPDRFSGHQFPNYSSELNVNALLLGDSALYLCASSFQSGNTIYFGEGSWLTVV.

This sequence joins TRBV28 and TRBJ2-2; D unresolved. Germline V gene sequence: CDR1 MDHEN, CDR2 SYDVKM. This CDR3 is built from 13 residues. V dropped 9 bases and J dropped 0 bases, with 8 bases sitting between them. The CDR3: CASRLTNTGELFF. CDR3 DNA sequence: TGTGCCAGTCGGCTAACGAACACCGGGGAGCTGTTTTTT.

The count of this clone is one. The rearrangement joins TRBV28 to TRBJ1-4; D is unclear. Germline V gives CDR1 MDHEN, CDR2 SYDVKM. V was clipped by 8 bases and J by 8 bases, with 18 bases between them. The CDR3 has 14 amino acids. The CDR3 reads CASYRGREEEKLFF. Written as DNA, the CDR3 is TGTGCCAGCTATAGAGGACGGGAAGAGGAAAAACTGTTTTTT.

This chain joins TRBV20-1 and TRBJ2-2; no clear D gene. This CDR3 comprises 17 residues. The V gene's germline CDR1 is DFQATT and CDR2 SNEGSKA (reference sequence). V lost 3 bases to trimming and J lost 3 bases, with 20 bases between them. As DNA, the CDR3 is TGCAGTGCTAGTGGCCCAACGAAGGGTAACTACACCGGGGAGCTGTTTTTT. This codes for CSASGPTKGNYTGELFF.

The chain has TRBV7-8 and TRBJ1-1; D unclear. The CDR3 sequence is 16 residues long. The germline V gene encodes CDR1 SGHVS and CDR2 FQNEAQ. With 0 bases removed from V and 0 bases from J, the gap between germline ends came to 11 bases. The CDR3 DNA sequence: TGTGCCAGCAGCTTAGCACCGGGTTGGGTGAACACTGAAGCTTTCTTT. It encodes CASSLAPGWVNTEAFF.